Below are 18 T cell receptor beta chains sequenced from a single sample in a study of molecular identifiers for immune sequencing clone quantification. TCRdb recomputed calls from the PCR reads with MiXCR, one row per CDR3 protein. The table lists roughly 630,000 distinct CDR3 sequences, around 25% of them singletons. Material: naive CD8+ T cells from blood, with Jurkat cell RNA spiked in. Subset given: FACS-sorted CD8+CD4-CCR7+CD45RA+ naive T cells. The receptors stem from a human donor in good health. Some libraries in this study had Jurkat cell RNA spiked in.

J is TRBJ2-1 and V is TRBV7-9; TRBD2 matches 8 bases. CDR3 length: 18 residues. The V segment lost 1 base and the J segment 0 bases; nucleotides outside the gene matches: 8. From germline, CDR1 is SEHNR and CDR2 FQNEAQ (reference sequence). The CDR3 loop is CASSLVRAGGSSYNEQFF. CDR3 nucleotides: TGTGCCAGCAGCTTAGTGCGTGCGGGAGGAAGCTCCTACAATGAGCAGTTCTTC.

Worth noting for this clonotype: A much larger clonotype is one base distant, so this may be a read error. The chain has TRBV20-1 and TRBJ1-5; D is ambiguous. Germline V gene sequence: CDR1 DFQATT, CDR2 SNEGSKA (reference sequence). The CDR3 is 14 amino acids. CDR3 protein: CSARAFSSSQPQHF. CDR3 DNA: TGCAGTGCTAGAGCCTTTTCTAGCAGTCAGCCCCAGCATTTT.

This clonotype was counted ten times or more. The gene calls are TRBV7-8 and TRBJ2-1; the D is unclear. The CDR3 totals 13 residues. CDR1 SGHVS and CDR2 FQNEAQ come from the germline V gene. V dropped 6 bases and J dropped 0 bases, with 6 bases sitting between them. CDR3 in amino acids: CASRPGSYNEQFF. The CDR3 nucleotides are TGTGCCAGCAGGCCGGGCTCCTACAATGAGCAGTTCTTC. The full variable domain, in which reference TRBV7-8 and TRBJ2-1 provide the parts outside the CDR3, is GAGVSQSPRYKVAKRGQDVALRCDPISGHVSLFWYQQALGQGPEFLTYFQNEAQLDKSGLPSDRFFAERPEGSVSTLKIQRTQQEDSAVYLCASRPGSYNEQFFGPGTRLTVL.

Many counts were recorded for this clonotype. The J gene is TRBJ2-7, the V gene TRBV4-3; a weak D match, TRBD2 (5 bases). The germline V gene has CDR1 LGHNA and CDR2 YSLEER. This CDR3 region has 15 residues. V was pared by 1 base and J by 1 base, with 11 bases between. The CDR3, as DNA: TGCGCCAGCAGCCAAGGACGGGGTGCGTCCTACGAGCAGTACTTC. As protein: CASSQGRGASYEQYF.

This clonotype was found many times. This chain uses TRBV6-2 or TRBV6-3 with TRBJ2-3, with D possibly matching TRBD2 (6 bases). The CDR3 is made up of 16 amino acids. V was cut by 8 bases and J by 0 bases, with 18 bases left in between. Germline V gene sequence: CDR1 MNHEY, CDR2 SVGEGT. CDR3 in amino acids: CASPPLGGESTDTQYF. The CDR3 coding sequence is TGTGCCAGCCCCCCTTTGGGCGGGGAAAGCACAGATACGCAGTATTTT.

This clonotype has a handful of counts. The chain links TRBV24-1 to TRBJ2-2, with D perhaps matching TRBD2 (6 bases). Between the trimmed V and J ends, which lost 4 bases and 3 bases, there was a span of 17 bases. This CDR3 contains 17 residues. Germline V CDR1 and CDR2: KGHDR, SFDVKD. As DNA, the CDR3 is TGTGCCACCAGTGACCCCGCGGAGGGGCCTCACACCGGGGAGCTGTTTTTT. Its protein is CATSDPAEGPHTGELFF.

This clonotype was detected only a few times. J is TRBJ2-5 and V is TRBV15; D is uncertain. Germline values: CDR1 LNHNV, CDR2 YYDKDF (reference sequence). Trimming removed 1 base from V and 2 bases from J, with 14 bases in between. This CDR3 has 16 residues. CDR3 residues: CATSRGDRSWQETQYF. For the CDR3, the DNA is TGTGCCACCAGCAGAGGGGATAGGAGCTGGCAAGAGACCCAGTACTTC.

On this clonotype itself: One end of the junction varies from germline; a read error may be responsible. The CDR3 DNA is TGTGCCTGGAGTGTACTCGGGTCCGAACCCACCATGAACAATGAAGCTTTCTTT. It translates to CAWSVLGSEPTMNNEAFF. The rearrangement joins TRBV30 to TRBJ1-1; D uncertain. The germline V gene has CDR1 GTSNPN and CDR2 SVGIG (reference sequence). This CDR3 has 18 residues.

This clonotype showed up just a few times. V is TRBV13 and J is TRBJ1-2, with 7 bases aligning to TRBD1. J lost 6 bases, V lost 5 bases, and 18 bases had no gene match. Germline lookup yields CDR1 PRHDT and CDR2 FYEKMQ (reference sequence). This CDR3 is built from 17 residues. CDR3 amino acids: CASSQRGTALGADGYTF. The DNA for the CDR3 is TGTGCCAGCAGCCAACGGGGGACAGCCTTGGGGGCAGATGGCTACACCTTC.

As to this clonotype: A much larger clone lies a single base off, so this may be a read error. The rearrangement links TRBV12-3 or TRBV12-4 to TRBJ1-2; the D gene is possibly TRBD1 (6 bases). This CDR3 spans 19 amino acids. V was pared by 4 bases and J by 0 bases, with 24 bases between. Written as DNA, the CDR3 is TGTGCCAGCAGTTCGTTAAAGGCAAGGGGGGTACCACCTAACTATGGCTACACCTTC. Protein product: CASSSLKARGVPPNYGYTF.

The table lists this clonotype with many counts. The chain uses TRBV30 and TRBJ2-3, with D possibly being TRBD1 (5 bases). CDR1 GTSNPN and CDR2 SVGIG come from the germline V gene (reference sequence). CDR3 length: 12 amino acids. Trimming removed 1 base at V and 6 bases at J, with 8 bases between. Written as DNA, the CDR3 is TGTGCCTGGAGTGCGACAGAGGATACGCAGTATTTT. This codes for CAWSATEDTQYF. Drawing the rest from reference TRBV30 and TRBJ2-3, the complete variable domain is SQTIHQWPATLVQPVGSPLSLECTVEGTSNPNLYWYRQAAGRGLQLLFYSVGIGQISSEVPQNLSASRPQDRQFILSSKKLLLSDSGFYLCAWSATEDTQYFGPGTRLTVL.

In its sample, this clonotype was seen many times. This chain links TRBV29-1 with TRBJ1-1; D is uncertain. CDR1 SQVTM and CDR2 ANQGSEA come from the germline V gene. The CDR3 has 13 residues. Trimming removed 6 bases from V and 10 bases from J, with 21 bases in between. CDR3 loop: CSVARGREQRAFF. For the CDR3, the DNA is TGCAGCGTAGCCCGAGGCCGGGAACAGCGAGCTTTCTTT.

Remarks on this clonotype: Compared with germline, one end of the junction differs, possibly owing to a read error. This sequence joins TRBV12-3 or TRBV12-4 and TRBJ2-5; 10 positions agree with TRBD1. The CDR3 runs to 19 residues. For the CDR3, the DNA is TGTGCCAGCAGGGGCCGTGTTGCGGGTGAGGGACAGGGGAGAGAGCCCCAGTACTTC. It specifies CASRGRVAGEGQGREPQYF.

There are a few counts of this clonotype. This rearrangement joins TRBV2 to TRBJ2-1; TRBD2 agrees at 12 bases. Germline assignment: CDR1 SNHLY and CDR2 FYNNEI. The CDR3 is made up of 20 amino acids. V trimming: 0 bases; J trimming: 9 bases; junction bases outside the gene matches: 18. This chain's CDR3 is CASSEARGTDASGRVGEQFF. CDR3 in DNA: TGTGCCAGCAGTGAAGCTAGGGGGACAGATGCTAGCGGGAGGGTAGGTGAGCAGTTCTTC.

Only a few counts were recorded for this clonotype. The V gene is TRBV28, the J gene TRBJ2-3; 8 bases agree with TRBD2. This CDR3 comprises 14 residues. Germline CDR1 is MDHEN and CDR2 is SYDVKM. V lost 8 bases to trimming and J lost 4 bases; unmatched junction nucleotides: 8. The CDR3 DNA reads TGTGCCAGCGGGGGCGGGAGGACGTCAGATACGCAGTATTTT. Protein product: CASGGGRTSDTQYF.

This clonotype was observed a few times. The chain links TRBV6-5 to TRBJ1-2; the match to TRBD1 covers 8 bases. Germline trimming cut 0 bases from V and 6 bases from J; bases unmatched to any gene: 9. CDR1 MNHEY and CDR2 SVGAGI come from the germline V gene. CDR3 size: 16 residues. Written as DNA, the CDR3 is TGTGCCAGCAGTTACTCTGCGGCGGACAGGGCCAATGGCTACACCTTC. It is translated as CASSYSAADRANGYTF.

There are many counts of this clonotype. The chain couples TRBV2 to TRBJ2-5, with 7 nucleotides matching TRBD2. CDR3 length: 18 residues. J gave up 0 bases and V 1 base, and 11 bases lay outside the gene matches. Germline lookup yields CDR1 SNHLY and CDR2 FYNNEI. CDR3 region: CASSEEVGRREYQETQYF. CDR3 DNA sequence: TGTGCCAGCAGTGAAGAAGTAGGACGGCGGGAGTACCAAGAGACCCAGTACTTC.

The genes are TRBV4-1 and TRBJ2-1, with 11 positions matching TRBD2. The CDR3 is made up of 17 amino acids. The junction had 4 bases not matched to a gene; V was cut back by 1 base and J by 2 bases. Germline CDR1 and CDR2: MGHRA and YSYEKL. DNA for the CDR3: TGCGCCAGCAGCCAAGTGGTAGCGGGAGGGCCCTACAATGAGCAGTTCTTC. This translates into CASSQVVAGGPYNEQFF.